This TCR beta chain was found in a study of blood T cell repertoires in COVID-19. Looking at the study overall: COVID-19 samples collected from the United States, Italy and Spain covered acute and convalescent phases. T cells, B-cell-depleted T cells, or PBMCs supplied cDNA or gDNA.

CDR3 size: 16 residues. V dropped 3 bases and J dropped 9; count of bases not matched to a gene: 8. Germline CDR1 reads WNHNN; CDR2 reads SYGVQD (reference sequence). Authors' methods: By means of reference gene primer amplification, nucleated cell counts were estimated. Libraries were prepared by immunoSEQ multiplex PCR; TCRdb keeps only in-frame clonotypes and omits some of them. The D gene and trimming were derived from the DNA, and the V and J assignments and clone size from that table. Of about 57,000 clones detected, more than 85% appear once; the ten largest clones hold around 2%. The chain has TRBV10-1 and TRBJ2-1, with 13 bases identical to TRBD2. This receptor was taken from a man aged 55 to 70 with acute or convalescent COVID-19. The sequencing input was peripheral blood. This CDR3 reads CASSESTSGRAFEQFF. DNA for the CDR3: TGCGCCAGCAGTGAAAGTACTAGCGGGAGGGCCTTTGAGCAGTTCTTC.